The clone carrying this T cell receptor beta chain was counted a single time. What it binds is unknown. The data are from a study of human T cells and chemical hapten exposure. From germline, CDR1 is ENHRY and CDR2 SYGVKD. V was pared by 7 bases and J by 5 bases, with 11 bases between. The CDR3 contains 13 residues. Time point: pre-sensitization, week 0. Stated treatment: therapeutic diphenylcyclopropenone sensitization with weekly scalp DPC. Extraction yielded total RNA from whole blood (unfractionated). General study results and limits: High-frequency TCRs, those above 1 in 1000, stayed the same after DPC sensitization.

The study's library attached unique molecular identifiers to single cDNA molecules. TCRdb processed the RACE reads anew with MiXCR; each CDR3 protein has one entry. In the table there are tens of thousands of distinct CDR3 sequences, around 12% of which are singletons. This specimen was whole blood, taken in connection with sensitization to the hapten diphenylcyclopropenone (DPC). This clonotype originated in a woman aged 40 to 50 with alopecia areata. Some clones in this sample may be carry-over from other donors' samples. The gene calls are TRBV10-3 and TRBJ2-2, with D perhaps assigned TRBD1 or TRBD2 (5 bases each). The CDR3 bases are TGTGCCATCAACGAGGGGACGACCGGGGAGCTGTTTTTT. Its protein is CAINEGTTGELFF.